Sequencing of this T cell receptor (beta chain) was carried out in a study of blood T cell repertoires in COVID-19. Some clones are missing from TCRdb's copy, which holds only in-frame ones; the method was immunoSEQ multiplex PCR. Among over 200,000 clones, around 90% were seen once, and the ten largest hold less than 3.5%. Germline CDR1 and CDR2: MNHEY and SVGEGT. The CDR3 consists of 15 residues. V was clipped by 1 base and J by 5 bases, with 12 bases between them. In Seattle, patients joined the study during active infection and were tracked longitudinally. Input material: peripheral blood. The sequence derives from a man aged 25 to 45 with COVID-19, enrolled during active disease. The V call is TRBV6-2 or TRBV6-3, the J call TRBJ1-5; weak D call: TRBD1 (5 bases). The CDR3 coding sequence is TGTGCCAGCAGTTACTGGGGCAGGTATCATCAGCCCCAGCATTTT. Protein product: CASSYWGRYHQPQHF.